The next 20 T cell receptor beta chains were all read from a single sample in a study of regulatory T cells in long-lasting Graves disease. Building the TCR beta libraries relied on iRepertoire HTBI primers, and CDR3 regions underwent Arm-PCR. TCRdb re-derived calls from the multiplex PCR reads in MiXCR, one entry per CDR3 protein. The sample carries hundreds of thousands of distinct CDR3 sequences, 20% to 25% recorded once. Time point here: persistent/refractory GD, antithyroid drugs over 5 years with positive TRAb. RNA extracted from PBMCs served as the sequencing template. The specimen was peripheral blood mononuclear cells (PBMCs), collected when the disease was refractory, from a patient treated with antithyroid drugs. All receptors derive from a female donor with Graves disease.

In this sample, this clonotype turned up many times. The V gene is TRBV11-2, the J gene TRBJ1-2, with D possibly TRBD1 on 5 matching bases. Germline assignment: CDR1 SGHAT and CDR2 FQNNGV. The CDR3 runs to 13 residues. Trimming took off 3 bases at V and 3 bases at J, with 8 bases between the two ends. The CDR3 bases are TGTGCCAGCAGCTTCGGGGGGTACTATGGCTACACCTTC. Translation: CASSFGGYYGYTF. Variable domain in full (rest from reference TRBV11-2 and TRBJ1-2): EAGVAQSPRYKIIEKRQSVAFWCNPISGHATLYWYQQILGQGPKLLIQFQNNGVVDDSQLPKDRFSAERLKGVDSTLKIQPAKLEDSAVYLCASSFGGYYGYTFGSGTRLTVV.

CDR3 coding DNA: TGCGCCAGCAGCTTGGGACGGCCCTTCTCTGGGGCCAACGTCCTGACTTTC. Amino acid sequence: CASSLGRPFSGANVLTF. The chain links TRBV5-1 to TRBJ2-6, with D uncertain. Between the trimmed V and J ends, which lost 0 bases and 0 bases, there was a span of 10 bases. Germline values: CDR1 SGHRS, CDR2 YFSETQ. The CDR3 totals 17 residues.

Note on this clonotype: This may stem from a read error, because a much larger clone lies one nucleotide away. The V call is TRBV14, the J call TRBJ1-1, with TRBD1 as a possible D gene (5 bases). Germline CDR1 is SGHDN and CDR2 is FVKESK. This CDR3 contains 15 residues. Trimming removed 1 base from V and 3 bases from J, with 12 bases in between. CDR3 sequence: CASSQGGRRDTEAFF. Written as DNA, the CDR3 is TGTGCCAGCAGCCAAGGGGGACGCCGAGACACTGAAGCTTTCTTT.

This clonotype was recorded many times. The chain uses TRBV7-9 and TRBJ2-7; TRBD2 aligns across 8 bases. This CDR3 spans 16 amino acids. Trimming removed 1 base from V and 1 base from J; junction bases left unmatched: 6. Per the germline V gene, CDR1 is SEHNR and CDR2 is FQNEAQ (reference sequence). The CDR3: CASSLGGGSSSYEQYF. The CDR3 nucleotides are TGTGCCAGCAGCTTAGGCGGGGGGTCGAGTTCCTACGAGCAGTACTTC.

This clonotype showed up many times. The rearrangement uses TRBV6-5 and TRBJ2-7, with D hard to call. Germline V gives CDR1 MNHEY, CDR2 SVGAGI. This CDR3 has 14 amino acids. Trimming cost V 4 bases and J 0 bases, with 10 bases left between them. CDR3 protein: CASSWSVASYEQYF. CDR3 bases: TGTGCCAGCAGTTGGTCCGTAGCCTCCTACGAGCAGTACTTC.

The rearrangement uses TRBV14 and TRBJ1-2, with a tentative D call TRBD1 (6 bases). Deletions cut 0 bases from V and 3 bases from J, with 8 bases between. The length of the CDR3 is 14 residues. Germline CDR1 is SGHDN and CDR2 is FVKESK. CDR3 protein: CASSQDRGYYGYTF. For the CDR3, the DNA is TGTGCCAGCAGCCAAGACAGGGGTTACTATGGCTACACCTTC.

This clonotype was detected many times. The chain uses TRBV28 and TRBJ2-7; D perhaps matches TRBD1 (5 bases). V was cut by 8 bases and J by 4 bases, with 15 bases left in between. The CDR3 sequence is 13 residues long. Germline CDR1 is MDHEN and CDR2 is SYDVKM. The CDR3 DNA reads TGTGCCAGCGAGGACCAAGGGGTTTACGAGCAGTACTTC. As protein: CASEDQGVYEQYF. Based on the CDR3 plus reference TRBV28 and TRBJ2-7, the full variable domain is DVKVTQSSRYLVKRTGEKVFLECVQDMDHENMFWYRQDPGLGLRLIYFSYDVKMKEKGDIPEGYSVSREKKERFSLILESASTNQTSMYLCASEDQGVYEQYFGPGTRLTVT.

The sample holds a few counts of this clonotype. The chain combines TRBV6-1 with TRBJ1-5; no clear D. The CDR3 runs 12 residues. Germline lookup yields CDR1 MNHNS and CDR2 SASEGT. V gave up 6 bases and J gave up 4 bases, with 7 bases separating them. CDR3 loop: CASRTPNQPQHF. CDR3 DNA: TGTGCCAGCAGGACCCCAAATCAGCCCCAGCATTTT.

The chain couples TRBV19 to TRBJ2-6; 13 bases are shared with TRBD2. Germline V gene data show CDR1 as LNHDA and CDR2 as SQIVND (reference sequence). This CDR3 is 15 amino acids long. Unmatched junction bases numbered 2, after V lost 10 bases and J lost 2 bases. The CDR3, as DNA: TGTGCCACCGGACTAGCGGGAGCTGGGGCCAACGTCCTGACTTTC. It yields the protein CATGLAGAGANVLTF.

The sample holds many counts of this clonotype. The chain uses TRBV12-3 or TRBV12-4 and TRBJ2-5; 12 bases agree with TRBD2. The CDR3 covers 14 residues. V lost 5 bases to trimming and J lost 3 bases; unmatched junction nucleotides: 1. The CDR3 reads CASSPSGREETQYF. CDR3 sequence (DNA): TGTGCCAGCAGTCCTAGCGGGAGGGAAGAGACCCAGTACTTC.

The chain uses TRBV6-1 and TRBJ2-2; 13 positions agree with TRBD2. The CDR3 contains 15 residues. The germline CDR1 and CDR2 sequences are MNHNS and SASEGT. Losses at the gene ends were 5 bases for V and 6 bases for J; bases not matched to a gene: 3. The CDR3 loop reads CASSRLAGGPGELFF. The CDR3 DNA reads TGTGCCAGCAGTCGACTAGCGGGAGGCCCCGGGGAGCTGTTTTTT.

Many counts were recorded for this clonotype. This chain joins TRBV18 and TRBJ2-5; 7 bases are shared with TRBD2. The CDR3 loop spans 14 amino acids. V lost 3 bases, J lost 2 bases, and 3 bases stayed unmatched. CDR1 is KGHSH and CDR2 is LQKENI in the germline V gene. In DNA form, the CDR3 reads TGTGCCAGCTCACCTAGAGCGGGGCAAGAGACCCAGTACTTC. It is translated as CASSPRAGQETQYF. Full variable domain (missing parts from reference TRBV18 and TRBJ2-5): NAGVMQNPRHLVRRRGQEARLRCSPMKGHSHVYWYRQLPEEGLKFMVYLQKENIIDESGMPKERFSAEFPKEGPSILRIQQVVRGDSAAYFCASSPRAGQETQYFGPGTRLLVL.

This clonotype has more than one count but fewer than ten. The chain uses TRBV11-2 and TRBJ2-1; 10 bases agree with TRBD1. This CDR3 has 14 residues. V trimming: 4 bases; J trimming: 9 bases; junction bases outside the gene matches: 6. The germline CDR1 and CDR2 sequences are SGHAT and FQNNGV. The chain's CDR3 is CASSSGTGVAEQFF. The CDR3 nucleotides read TGTGCCAGCAGCTCCGGGACAGGGGTGGCTGAGCAGTTCTTC.

This clonotype was counted at least ten times. The CDR3 region is CASSLLEGRTEAFF. The CDR3 DNA reads TGTGCCAGCAGTTTATTAGAGGGGAGGACTGAAGCTTTCTTT. This sequence joins TRBV12-3 or TRBV12-4 and TRBJ1-1, with D maybe TRBD1 (5 bases). The CDR3 consists of 14 residues. Between the trimmed V and J ends, which lost 2 bases and 5 bases, there was a span of 12 bases.

This clonotype came up once. The chain links TRBV10-3 to TRBJ1-2; the D is unclear. CDR3 size: 15 residues. Germline CDR1 is ENHRY and CDR2 is SYGVKD. V gave up 5 bases and J gave up 0 bases, with 13 bases separating them. The CDR3 loop reads CAISRTVATNYGYTF. CDR3 sequence (DNA): TGTGCCATCAGTAGGACGGTCGCAACTAACTATGGCTACACCTTC.

This clonotype occurred many times. V usage is TRBV2 and J usage is TRBJ1-4; D uncertain. Germline-derived CDR1 and CDR2 are SNHLY and FYNNEI. V gave up 8 bases and J gave up 4 bases, with 11 bases separating them. The CDR3 runs 13 residues. CDR3 protein: CASEGSGNEKLFF. The CDR3 coding sequence is TGTGCCAGCGAAGGGTCGGGTAATGAAAAACTGTTTTTT. Full variable domain (rest looked up from reference TRBV2 and TRBJ1-4): EPEVTQTPSHQVTQMGQEVILRCVPISNHLYFYWYRQILGQKVEFLVSFYNNEISEKSEIFDDQFSVERPDGSNFTLKIRSTKLEDSAMYFCASEGSGNEKLFFGSGTQLSVL.

The chain couples TRBV6-2 or TRBV6-3 to TRBJ2-7; D is undetermined. Germline CDR1 is MNHEY and CDR2 is SVGEGT. The V and J ends lost 3 bases and 4 bases respectively, with 16 bases between them. CDR3 length: 15 amino acids. The CDR3 loop reads CASSYGRSNVYEQYF. DNA of the CDR3: TGTGCCAGCAGTTATGGGCGGTCCAACGTATACGAGCAGTACTTC.

The V and J genes are TRBV10-3 and TRBJ2-1; 10 bases fit TRBD2. V was pared by 6 bases and J by 9 bases, with 17 bases of the junction left unmatched. The CDR3 is 17 residues long. Germline CDR1 is ENHRY and CDR2 is SYGVKD. The CDR3 here is CAISDDGRLAGAGEQFF. The CDR3 DNA follows: TGTGCCATCAGCGATGACGGTAGGCTAGCGGGAGCGGGTGAGCAGTTCTTC.

The chain carries TRBV7-9 and TRBJ2-5, with a possible D match to TRBD1 (6 bases). The CDR3 spans 14 residues. With 3 bases removed from V and 2 bases from J, the gap between germline ends came to 10 bases. The V gene's germline CDR1 is SEHNR and CDR2 FQNEAQ (reference sequence). Here the CDR3 reads CASSFRDIQETQYF. The CDR3 DNA is TGTGCCAGCAGCTTCCGGGACATTCAAGAGACCCAGTACTTC.

The chain is built from TRBV19 and TRBJ2-7, with 7 bases identical to TRBD1. With 6 bases clipped from V and 3 bases from J, the junction kept 8 bases outside the gene matches. The germline gives CDR1 LNHDA, CDR2 SQIVND (reference sequence). The CDR3 is made up of 14 amino acids. The CDR3 spells CASSPGQNDYEQYF. As DNA, the CDR3 is TGTGCCAGTAGCCCGGGACAGAACGACTACGAGCAGTACTTC.